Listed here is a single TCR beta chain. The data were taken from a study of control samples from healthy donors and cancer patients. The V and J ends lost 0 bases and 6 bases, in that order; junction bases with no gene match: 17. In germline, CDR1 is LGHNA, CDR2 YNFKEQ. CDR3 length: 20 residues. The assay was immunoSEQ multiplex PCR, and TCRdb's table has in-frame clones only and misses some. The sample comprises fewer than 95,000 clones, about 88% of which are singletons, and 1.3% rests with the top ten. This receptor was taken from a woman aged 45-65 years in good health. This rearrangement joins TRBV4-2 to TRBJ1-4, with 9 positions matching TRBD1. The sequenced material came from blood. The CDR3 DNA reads TGTGCCAGCAGCCAAGACCCACAGGGGGCCGGAGTAGGGGTTGATGAAAAACTGTTTTTT. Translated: CASSQDPQGAGVGVDEKLFF.